These T cell receptor beta chains were read from a single sample in a study of blood T cells in healthy people across ages. In TCRdb, the 5' RACE reads were re-called with MiXCR into one record per CDR3 protein. This sample has about 500,000 distinct CDR3 sequences, with approximately 25% found just once. This sample was shared with a second study, whose subject was T cells of mothers and their children.

The specimen sequenced was blood. These TCRs come from a boy aged 5-17 years in good health. Each CDR3 is given with its conserved first and last residue. A D gene is named only where the DNA matches it firmly. Clone size is given for some rows only: seen once, a few or many times, or a class if the clone is expanded.

>TRBJ1-2|-|-|TRBV2|11
TGTGCCAGCAGTGAACAGCGGGCCGTTTACTTC
CASSEQRAVYF
>TRBJ2-3|-|-|TRBV7-9|16
TGTGCCAGCAGCTTAGACGTGTTGGTGGGGTCAGATACGCAGTATTTT
CASSLDVLVGSDTQYF
>TRBJ2-7|-|TRBD1|TRBV7-2|15
TGTGCCAGCAGCTTAGGACAGGGGATCGACTACGAGCAGTACTTC
CASSLGQGIDYEQYF
>TRBJ2-3|-|-|TRBV20-1|15
TGCAGTGCTAGAGATTCCGGGAAGATCACAGATACGCAGTATTTT
CSARDSGKITDTQYF
>TRBJ1-5|-|TRBD1|TRBV6-5|15
TGTGCCAGCAGCCAAACAGGGGGCGCGGGTCAGCCCCAGCATTTT
CASSQTGGAGQPQHF
>TRBJ2-1|few|TRBD2|TRBV4-2|17
TGTGCCAGCAGCCAACCGGGACCTAGCGGGAGTTACAATGAGCAGTTCTTC
CASSQPGPSGSYNEQFF
>TRBJ2-3|-|TRBD2|TRBV4-3|20
TGCGCCAGCAGCCCCCATCCGGCTAGCGGGAGCAGGTCCGTCCCAGATACGCAGTATTTT
CASSPHPASGSRSVPDTQYF
>TRBJ2-5|many|-|TRBV28|12
TGTGCCAGCAGTCCCCGGGGCCTAGAGCAGTACTTC
CASSPRGLEQYF
>TRBJ2-2|-|TRBD2|TRBV4-1|16
TGCGCCAGCAGCCAAGTGGGAGGGTTGGACACCGGGGAGCTGTTTTTT
CASSQVGGLDTGELFF
>TRBJ2-1|many|TRBD2|TRBV4-3|14
TGCGCCAGCGGAAGAGCGGGAGGCTACAATGAGCAGTTCTTC
CASGRAGGYNEQFF
>TRBJ1-2|-|TRBD1|TRBV7-8|13
TGTGCCAGCAGCCGACAGGGGATGGATGGCTACACCTTC
CASSRQGMDGYTF
>TRBJ1-2|few|-|TRBV4-3|14
TGCGCCAGCAGCCAAGATCTGGGGGGGGATGGCTACACCTTC
CASSQDLGGDGYTF
>TRBJ2-7|few|-|TRBV6-2/TRBV6-3|15
TGTGCCAGCAGGACCGGCGTTGCCCGGTATTACGAGCAGTACTTC
CASRTGVARYYEQYF
>TRBJ1-1|-|-|TRBV18|14
TGTGCCAGCTCACCAAAAGAGGGTGGGACTGAAGCTTTCTTT
CASSPKEGGTEAFF
>TRBJ1-4|few|-|TRBV2|15
TGTGCCAGCAGTGAAGGGGCCAGGGGAGGGAGAAAACTGTTTTTT
CASSEGARGGRKLFF
>TRBJ2-3|few|-|TRBV20-1|14
TGCAGTGCTAGACCGAGCGGACACACAGATACGCAGTATTTT
CSARPSGHTDTQYF
>TRBJ2-1|-|TRBD2|TRBV9|15
TGTGCCAGCAGCGTATATTCGGCGGGAGTAAATGAGCAGTTCTTC
CASSVYSAGVNEQFF
>TRBJ2-1|-|TRBD1|TRBV28|14
TGTGCCAGCAGTTCGCGGACAGGGTGGAGTGAGCAGTTCTTC
CASSSRTGWSEQFF